This TCR beta chain was sequenced during a study of glioma-infiltrating T cells. Study-level findings and limits: Tissue and blood shared very few CDR3 sequences. Gliomas, especially low-grade, showed above-expected tissue-blood divergence; non-neoplastic patients showed below.

Amplification of TCR alpha and beta CDR3 regions from RNA used iRepertoire nested multiplex PCR. For one-step reverse transcription and amplification, about 85-400 ng of tissue mRNA or PBMC total RNA was used. TCRdb passed the multiplex PCR reads through MiXCR, listing each CDR3 protein once. The repertoire holds 95,000 to 110,000 distinct CDR3 sequences, with around 31% as singletons. In the case of this clonotype: Its antigen is unidentified.

Germline CDR1 and CDR2: LGHDT and YNNKEL (reference sequence). V lost 6 bases to trimming and J lost 2 bases, with 11 bases between them. CDR3 size: 14 residues. The receptor's source is a human donor with low-grade glioma or glioblastoma, undergoing nonglioma brain surgery, or in good health (not recorded which). J is TRBJ1-5 and V is TRBV3-1, with a weak D call TRBD1 (5 bases). Sequences were obtained from glioma tissue, nonneoplastic brain tissue, or PBMCs (not recorded which). CDR3 DNA: TGTGCCAGCAGGCTGGGACTAGGCAATCAGCCCCAGCATTTT. Amino acids: CASRLGLGNQPQHF.